A single sample is the source of the 4 T cell receptor beta chains below, sequenced in a study of regulatory T cells in long-lasting Graves disease. Sequencing libraries for TCR beta were prepared with iRepertoire HTBI primers and Arm-PCR of CDR3 regions. TCRdb called the multiplex PCR reads again in MiXCR, with one record for every CDR3 protein. Found here are about 290,000 distinct CDR3 sequences, approximately 20% of them singletons; the top ten hold roughly three fifths. Specified time point: persistent/refractory GD, antithyroid drugs over 5 years with positive TRAb. The authors made the TCR library using RNA they extracted from PBMCs. Sequencing used peripheral blood mononuclear cells (PBMCs), obtained when the disease was refractory, from a patient treated with antithyroid drugs. All receptors come from a female donor with Graves disease.

This clonotype was counted ten times or more. This chain links TRBV11-2 with TRBJ2-4; no clear D gene. V was cut by 2 bases and J by 0 bases, with 5 bases left in between. CDR1 and CDR2 (germline): SGHAT, FQNNGV. The CDR3 is made up of 14 amino acids. The chain's CDR3 is CASSLRAAKNIQYF. The DNA of the CDR3 is TGTGCCAGCAGCTTAAGGGCAGCCAAAAACATTCAGTACTTC.

This clonotype was seen more than once but under ten times. The CDR3 is CASSKGTGPYEQYF. The CDR3 DNA is TGTGCCAGTAGTAAGGGGACAGGGCCCTACGAGCAGTACTTC. The chain joins TRBV19 to TRBJ2-7, with TRBD1 identical over 9 bases. This CDR3 is built from 14 residues. Unmatched junction bases numbered 3, after V lost 4 bases and J lost 2 bases. Per the germline V gene, CDR1 is LNHDA and CDR2 is SQIVND (reference sequence).

The chain has TRBV6-5 and TRBJ2-7, with 8 bases identical to TRBD1. CDR1 is MNHEY and CDR2 is SVGAGI in the germline V gene. V dropped 2 bases and J dropped 3; count of bases not matched to a gene: 6. This CDR3 is built from 15 residues. The CDR3 DNA follows: TGTGCCAGCAGTTACCGACAGGGGCCCTACTACGAGCAGTACTTC. Its protein is CASSYRQGPYYEQYF.

The genes are TRBV27 and TRBJ1-4; a possible D gene is TRBD1 (6 bases). This CDR3 has 15 residues. V was pared by 2 bases and J by 8 bases, with 15 bases between. Germline loops: CDR1 MNHEY, CDR2 SMNVEV (reference sequence). This CDR3 is CASSLLRDMGEKLFF. CDR3 coding DNA: TGTGCCAGCAGTTTACTGCGGGACATGGGAGAAAAACTGTTTTTT.